The 24 T cell receptor beta chains below were found in one sample sequenced in a study of T cells in Graves' hyperthyroidism and ophthalmopathy. Using RNA transcripts as the source, TCR beta CDR3 regions were amplified. In the first-round RT-PCR of the TCR CDR3, the HTBI primer set was used. TCRdb recomputed calls from the multiplex PCR reads with MiXCR, one row per CDR3 protein. Among hundreds of thousands of distinct CDR3 sequences listed, about 15% were seen once. Sequencing was carried out using blood. These receptors were taken from a woman between 18 and 29 years old with Graves' ophthalmopathy.

This clonotype was observed many times. The chain has TRBV9 and TRBJ1-2, with D possibly being TRBD1 (5 bases). The V end was cut by 0 bases, the J end by 3 bases, with 6 bases between. The germline gives CDR1 SGDLS, CDR2 YYNGEE. The CDR3 length is 13 residues. In nucleotides, the CDR3 is TGTGCCAGCAGCGTAGGCAGGGACTATGGCTACACCTTC. It yields the protein CASSVGRDYGYTF.

This clonotype was observed many times. The CDR3 sequence: CASSPKREGPSNEQFF. In DNA form, the CDR3 reads TGTGCCAGCAGCCCAAAACGGGAGGGCCCCTCCAATGAGCAGTTCTTC. This rearrangement joins TRBV12-3 or TRBV12-4 to TRBJ2-1, with 8 bases lining up with TRBD2. CDR3 size: 16 residues. The ends lost 6 bases at V and 6 bases at J; junction bases unmatched: 13.

This clonotype was detected many times. One junction end disagrees with the germline gene, perhaps due to a read error. The chain carries TRBV5-1 and TRBJ2-5; a weak D match, TRBD2 (5 bases). The V gene's germline CDR1 is SGHRS and CDR2 YFSETQ. The CDR3 loop spans 12 amino acids. CDR3 sequence reads: CASSSGQETQYF. The CDR3 nucleotides read TGTGCCAGCTCCTCGGGGCAAGAGACCCAGTACTTC.

This clonotype was observed at least ten times. The V call is TRBV11-2, the J call TRBJ1-2; 7 nucleotides match TRBD1. Trimming cost V 1 base and J 9 bases; bases outside gene matches: 2. CDR3 length: 12 residues. CDR1 is SGHAT and CDR2 is FQNNGV in the germline V gene. CDR3 amino acids: CASSLAGGSYTF. The CDR3 DNA sequence: TGTGCCAGCAGCTTAGCAGGGGGGAGCTACACCTTC.

In the case of this clonotype: This may be a read error: a much more frequent sequence differs by one nucleotide. The genes are TRBV11-1 and TRBJ1-1; D is unresolved. Per germline, CDR1 SGHAT and CDR2 FQDESV (reference sequence). The CDR3 is made up of 12 amino acids. DNA for the CDR3: TGTGCCTGCAGCTTAGATAAACATGAAGCTTTCTTT. Protein product: CACSLDKHEAFF.

The sample holds many counts of this clonotype. The chain has TRBV3-1 and TRBJ2-1; D is uncertain. V shed 5 bases and J shed 7 bases, with 15 bases lying between them. In germline, CDR1 is LGHDT, CDR2 YNNKEL (reference sequence). The CDR3 is 14 amino acids. The CDR3 region is CASSSSWELNEQFF. For the CDR3, the DNA is TGTGCCAGCAGCTCGAGCTGGGAACTGAATGAGCAGTTCTTC.

This clonotype appeared many times. V gene TRBV6-6 combines with J gene TRBJ2-5; TRBD2 matches 10 bases. CDR3 size: 16 residues. The junction had 8 bases not matched to a gene; V was cut back by 2 bases and J by 5 bases. CDR1 is MNHNY and CDR2 is SVGAGI in the germline V gene (reference sequence). CDR3 coding DNA: TGTGCCAGCAGTTACGGGACTAGCGTGACGAGGGAGACCCAGTACTTC. It encodes CASSYGTSVTRETQYF.

A few counts support this clonotype. This chain links TRBV7-9 with TRBJ1-2; 7 positions match TRBD1. The V gene end was trimmed by 7 bases and the J gene end by 2 bases; junction bases not matched to a gene: 10. Per the germline V gene, CDR1 is SEHNR and CDR2 is FQNEAQ (reference sequence). The CDR3 is 15 residues long. This CDR3 is CASNEPGQMNYGYTF. The CDR3, as DNA: TGTGCCAGCAACGAACCGGGACAGATGAACTATGGCTACACCTTC.

This clonotype was counted ten times or more. V and J are TRBV7-2 and TRBJ2-7, with unresolved D. This CDR3 is built from 11 residues. Trimming left V 5 bases short and J 6 bases short, with 8 bases between. CDR1 is SGHTA, CDR2 FQGNSA, per germline. The CDR3 DNA sequence: TGTGCCAGCAGCCTTGGGCGCGAGCAGTACTTC. Its translation: CASSLGREQYF. The complete variable domain, with remaining parts taken from reference TRBV7-2 and TRBJ2-7, reads GAGVSQSPSNKVTEKGKDVELRCDPISGHTALYWYRQSLGQGLEFLIYFQGNSAPDKSGLPSDRFSAERTGGSVSTLTIQRTQQEDSAVYLCASSLGREQYFGPGTRLTVT.

Ten or more counts support this clonotype. J is TRBJ1-1 and V is TRBV3-1; D unresolved. The ends were cut back, 0 bases at V and 0 bases at J, with 5 bases in the middle. The CDR3 is 14 amino acids. CDR1 and CDR2 from the germline V gene are LGHDT and YNNKEL (reference sequence). The CDR3 DNA is TGTGCCAGCAGCCAAGATCTAATGAACACTGAAGCTTTCTTT. It encodes CASSQDLMNTEAFF.

This clonotype was recorded many times. This chain links TRBV7-6 with TRBJ2-3; 7 bases line up with TRBD1. Per germline, CDR1 SGHVS and CDR2 FNYEAQ. This CDR3 is 14 amino acids long. The V and J ends lost 2 bases and 7 bases, in that order; junction bases with no gene match: 6. DNA of the CDR3: TGTGCCAGCAGCTTACGGACAGGACGGAATACGCAGTATTTT. Translating gives CASSLRTGRNTQYF.

The chain has TRBV10-3 and TRBJ2-5; D is perhaps TRBD2 (6 bases). Germline CDR1 reads ENHRY; CDR2 reads SYGVKD. The CDR3 sequence is 12 residues long. Between the trimmed V and J ends, which lost 6 bases and 5 bases, there was a span of 10 bases. The chain's CDR3 is CAISSGRETQYF. Here the CDR3 DNA reads TGTGCCATCAGCTCGGGGAGGGAGACCCAGTACTTC.

The chain combines TRBV30 with TRBJ2-7; D not resolved. Trimming removed 3 bases from V and 6 bases from J, with 12 bases in between. This CDR3 region has 12 residues. Germline loops: CDR1 GTSNPN, CDR2 SVGIG (reference sequence). The CDR3 DNA reads as TGTGCCTGGAGCGACACCTGGTCCGAGCAGTACTTC. The encoded protein is CAWSDTWSEQYF.

This clonotype was counted at least ten times. This sequence joins TRBV6-5 and TRBJ2-5; 10 bases map to TRBD2. The CDR3 has 16 amino acids. Germline-derived CDR1 and CDR2 are MNHEY and SVGAGI. J gave up 5 bases and V 0 bases, and 6 bases lay outside the gene matches. Here the CDR3 DNA reads TGTGCCAGCAGTTACTCGATTGGTAGCGGGGGGGAGACCCAGTACTTC. Amino acid sequence: CASSYSIGSGGETQYF.

In this sample, this clonotype turned up many times. The chain has TRBV20-1 and TRBJ1-4; 7 bases are shared with TRBD1. With V trimmed by 5 bases and J by 8 bases, 11 bases remained unmatched. The length of the CDR3 is 14 residues. Germline lookup yields CDR1 DFQATT and CDR2 SNEGSKA (reference sequence). CDR3 protein: CSAARTGVSEKLFF. CDR3 in DNA: TGCAGTGCTGCCCGCACAGGGGTTTCGGAAAAACTGTTTTTT.

This clonotype appeared a few times. V and J are TRBV12-3 or TRBV12-4 and TRBJ1-2, with D unclear. Trimming shortened V by 1 base and J by 4 bases, and 10 bases separated the two germline ends. The CDR3 spans 14 residues. The CDR3 bases are TGTGCCAGCAGTTTAGTGGGCGTAGGCTATGGCTACACCTTC. Its translation is CASSLVGVGYGYTF.

The chain combines TRBV5-5 with TRBJ1-2, with unresolved D. Trimming cost V 0 bases and J 4 bases, with 7 bases left between them. Germline values: CDR1 SGHKS, CDR2 YYEKEE (reference sequence). The CDR3 has 13 residues. Here the CDR3 reads CASSLEQIYGYTF. CDR3 coding DNA: TGTGCCAGCAGCTTGGAACAGATCTATGGCTACACCTTC.

This clonotype was observed a few times. This chain links TRBV2 with TRBJ2-6; D gene unclear. The CDR3 runs 16 residues. The ends were cut back, 1 base at V and 1 base at J, with 8 bases in the middle. Germline V gene sequence: CDR1 SNHLY, CDR2 FYNNEI. The CDR3 is CASSEGQTSGANVLTF. DNA of the CDR3: TGTGCCAGCAGTGAAGGTCAGACTTCTGGGGCCAACGTCCTGACTTTC.

This clonotype occurred a few times. The chain has TRBV29-1 and TRBJ2-7; TRBD1 is a possible D gene (5 bases). The CDR3 is made up of 12 amino acids. Deletions cut 1 base from V and 3 bases from J, with 7 bases between. Germline V CDR1 and CDR2: SQVTM, ANQGSEA. CDR3 protein: CSVEGTGYEQYF. The CDR3 coding sequence is TGCAGCGTTGAAGGAACAGGCTACGAGCAGTACTTC.

This clonotype has more than one count but fewer than ten. This chain links TRBV30 with TRBJ1-1, with D tentatively TRBD1 (5 bases). Trimming removed 7 bases from V and 3 bases from J, with 18 bases in between. CDR1 is GTSNPN and CDR2 is SVGIG in the germline V gene (reference sequence). The length of the CDR3 is 14 residues. Here the CDR3 DNA reads TGTGCCTTTAGAAGGACACGAGGGGACACTGAAGCTTTCTTT. Translation gives CAFRRTRGDTEAFF.

This clonotype was observed a few times. The chain links TRBV9 to TRBJ2-2; no definite D call. This CDR3 has 17 amino acids. With 1 base removed from V and 4 bases from J, the gap between germline ends came to 17 bases. CDR1 is SGDLS and CDR2 is YYNGEE in the germline V gene. DNA for the CDR3: TGTGCCAGCAGCGTATATGAGGAAATGGTCCGCACCGGGGAGCTGTTTTTT. Translation gives CASSVYEEMVRTGELFF. Supplemented by reference TRBV9 and TRBJ2-2, the full variable domain reads DSGVTQTPKHLITATGQRVTLRCSPRSGDLSVYWYQQSLDQGLQFLIQYYNGEERAKGNILERFSAQQFPDLHSELNLSSLELGDSALYFCASSVYEEMVRTGELFFGEGSRLTVL.

This clonotype was detected a few times. The J gene is TRBJ2-1, the V gene TRBV6-1; D is perhaps TRBD1 or TRBD2 (6 bases each). The germline V gene encodes CDR1 MNHNS and CDR2 SASEGT. CDR3 length: 14 amino acids. The germline V and J ends were trimmed by 5 bases and 8 bases, with 16 bases remaining between them. CDR3 protein: CASSSGGPEDEQFF. Written as DNA, the CDR3 is TGTGCCAGCAGTTCCGGGGGCCCGGAGGATGAGCAGTTCTTC.

Ten or more counts support this clonotype. V usage is TRBV18 and J usage is TRBJ2-5, with 8 bases fitting TRBD1. Per germline, CDR1 KGHSH and CDR2 LQKENI. J lost 3 bases, V lost 4 bases, and 4 bases had no gene match. The length of the CDR3 is 14 residues. As DNA, the CDR3 is TGTGCCAGCTCACGACAGGGGTCAGAAGAGACCCAGTACTTC. It encodes CASSRQGSEETQYF.

This clonotype was counted only a few times. The chain's CDR3 is CASSPGTEDSPLHF. CDR3 DNA: TGTGCCAGCAGCCCCGGGACAGAAGATTCACCCCTCCACTTT. The chain is built from TRBV7-8 and TRBJ1-6; 7 bases are a match to TRBD1. This CDR3 contains 14 residues. The V gene's germline CDR1 is SGHVS and CDR2 FQNEAQ. Unmatched junction bases numbered 6, after V lost 5 bases and J lost 8 bases.